Listed here are 17 T cell receptor beta chains from one sample, sequenced in a study of CXCR3-negative and CXCR3-positive naive CD8 T cells. UMI-labeled 5' RACE yielded the TRB cDNA libraries. No DNA is given; TCRdb re-called the 5' RACE reads and lists each CDR3 protein once. Its table records tens of thousands of distinct CDR3 sequences. Sequenced sample: naive CXCR3- CD8+ T cells from blood. As for subset: CD45RO-CCR7+CD27+CD95- naive CD8+ T cells lacking CXCR3 (TNR3-). The receptors were sampled from a human donor in good health. Some clones in this sample may be carry-over from other donors' samples.

The rearrangement links TRBV12-3 or TRBV12-4 to TRBJ1-1; absent DNA, TCRdb's TRBD1 call cannot be checked. CDR3 length: 14 amino acids. CDR3 loop: CASSSTGSDTEAFF.

The chain is built from TRBV9 and TRBJ1-1. Germline lookup yields CDR1 SGDLS and CDR2 YYNGEE. The CDR3 totals 12 residues. CDR3 loop: CASSPRSTEAFF.

The rearrangement links TRBV20-1 to TRBJ2-5; TCRdb's D call, TRBD1, is unchecked because there is no DNA. The CDR3 sequence is 15 residues long. Germline V gives CDR1 DFQATT, CDR2 SNEGSKA (reference sequence). The CDR3 loop reads CSAVGFGTGEKTQYF.

The chain couples TRBV4-3 to TRBJ1-1; TCRdb's D call, TRBD1, is unchecked because there is no DNA. Per germline, CDR1 LGHNA and CDR2 YSLEER. The CDR3 length is 16 residues. The CDR3 spells CASSQDSTGTITEAFF.

This clonotype is medium-sized by frequency. The chain recombines TRBV6-1 with TRBJ1-5; TCRdb designates TRBD1, a call that cannot be tested without DNA. This CDR3 comprises 14 residues. Germline V gives CDR1 MNHNS, CDR2 SASEGT. The CDR3 here is CASSGAGGNQPQHF.

V gene TRBV2 combines with J gene TRBJ2-1; TCRdb indicates TRBD2, and absent DNA this call remains unverified. From germline, CDR1 is SNHLY and CDR2 FYNNEI. The CDR3 has 15 residues. Here the CDR3 reads CASSATSGDYNEQFF.

V and J are TRBV7-9 and TRBJ2-7; TCRdb's D call, TRBD2, is unchecked because there is no DNA. This CDR3 has 16 residues. Germline lookup yields CDR1 SEHNR and CDR2 FQNEAQ (reference sequence). CDR3: CASSPGTSGALGGQYF.

This rearrangement joins TRBV12-3 or TRBV12-4 to TRBJ2-7. The CDR3 contains 14 residues. This CDR3 is CASSFRYVGDEQYF.

CDR3 region: CASSRGDGYQPQHF. The chain couples TRBV7-9 to TRBJ1-5; TCRdb calls TRBD1, which cannot be checked without DNA. In germline, CDR1 is SEHNR, CDR2 FQNEAQ (reference sequence). The CDR3 length is 14 residues. Combining the CDR3 with reference TRBV7-9 and TRBJ1-5 gives the whole variable domain DTGVSQNPRHKITKRGQNVTFRCDPISEHNRLYWYRQTLGQGPEFLTYFQNEAQLEKSRLLSDRFSAERPKGSFSTLEIQRTEQGDSAMYLCASSRGDGYQPQHFGDGTRLSIL.

The rearrangement links TRBV25-1 to TRBJ2-1; TCRdb indicates TRBD1, and absent DNA this call remains unverified. Germline assignment: CDR1 MGHDK and CDR2 SYGVNS. CDR3 length: 14 amino acids. The CDR3 loop reads CASSEPGDYGEQFF.

The chain is built from TRBV7-9 and TRBJ2-7. Germline V CDR1 and CDR2: SEHNR, FQNEAQ (reference sequence). This CDR3 spans 12 amino acids. The chain's CDR3 is CASSVGPYEQYF.

This chain's CDR3 is CASSHRTAVTGELFF. This chain joins TRBV12-3 or TRBV12-4 and TRBJ2-2. The CDR3 extends over 15 amino acids.

The CDR3: CASVDSYYGYTF. The chain combines TRBV19 with TRBJ1-2; TCRdb calls TRBD1, which cannot be checked without DNA. Germline V gene data show CDR1 as LNHDA and CDR2 as SQIVND (reference sequence). This CDR3 contains 12 residues.

CDR3 sequence: CASSPPGTGVYTEAFF. The chain uses TRBV7-9 and TRBJ1-1; lacking DNA, the TRBD1 call made by TCRdb goes unchecked. The CDR3 loop spans 16 amino acids. The germline CDR1 and CDR2 sequences are SEHNR and FQNEAQ (reference sequence).

The V call is TRBV28, the J call TRBJ1-1; the TCRdb D gene call, TRBD1, has no DNA to confirm it. The germline V gene encodes CDR1 MDHEN and CDR2 SYDVKM. This CDR3 has 17 amino acids. The CDR3 region is CASSITGTGVYHTEAFF.

The chain has TRBV4-3 and TRBJ1-6. The CDR3 runs 16 residues. Per the germline V gene, CDR1 is LGHNA and CDR2 is YSLEER. This chain's CDR3 is CASSQDLQAINSPLHF.

The V and J genes are TRBV7-9 and TRBJ2-1; the TCRdb D gene call, TRBD1, has no DNA to confirm it. CDR3 length equals 17 residues. Per the germline V gene, CDR1 is SEHNR and CDR2 is FQNEAQ (reference sequence). The CDR3: CASINPSGTGSYNEQFF.